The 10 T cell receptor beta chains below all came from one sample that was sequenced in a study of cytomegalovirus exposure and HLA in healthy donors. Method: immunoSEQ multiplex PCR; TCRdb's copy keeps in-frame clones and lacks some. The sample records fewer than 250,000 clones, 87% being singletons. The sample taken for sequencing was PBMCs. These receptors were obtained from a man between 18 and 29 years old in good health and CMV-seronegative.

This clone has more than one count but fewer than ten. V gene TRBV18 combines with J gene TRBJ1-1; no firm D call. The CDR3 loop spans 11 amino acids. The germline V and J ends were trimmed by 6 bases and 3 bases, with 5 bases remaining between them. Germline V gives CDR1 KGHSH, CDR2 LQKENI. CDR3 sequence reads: CASSRDTEAFF. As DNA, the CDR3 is TGTGCCAGCTCGCGAGACACTGAAGCTTTCTTT.

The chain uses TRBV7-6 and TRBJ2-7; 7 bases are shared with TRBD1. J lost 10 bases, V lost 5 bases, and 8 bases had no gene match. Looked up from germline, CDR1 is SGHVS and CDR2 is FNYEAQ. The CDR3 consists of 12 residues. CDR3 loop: CASSLGQDLQYF. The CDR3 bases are TGTGCCAGCAGCCTAGGACAGGACCTTCAGTACTTC.

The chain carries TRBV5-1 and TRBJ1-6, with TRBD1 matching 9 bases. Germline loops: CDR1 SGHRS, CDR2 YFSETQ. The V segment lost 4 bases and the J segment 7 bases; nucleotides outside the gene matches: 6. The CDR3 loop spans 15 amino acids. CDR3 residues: CASSPQTGGNSPLHF. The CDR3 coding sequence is TGCGCCAGCAGCCCCCAGACAGGGGGAAATTCACCCCTCCACTTT.

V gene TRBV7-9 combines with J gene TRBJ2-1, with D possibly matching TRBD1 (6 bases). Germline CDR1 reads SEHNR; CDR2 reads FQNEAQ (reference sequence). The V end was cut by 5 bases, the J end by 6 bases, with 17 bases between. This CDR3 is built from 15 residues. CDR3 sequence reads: CASSPQGSSRNEQFF. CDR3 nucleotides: TGTGCCAGCAGCCCACAGGGCAGTTCCCGCAATGAGCAGTTCTTC. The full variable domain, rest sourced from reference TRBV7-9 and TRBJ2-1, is DTGVSQNPRHKITKRGQNVTFRCDPISEHNRLYWYRQTLGQGPEFLTYFQNEAQLEKSRLLSDRFSAERPKGSFSTLEIQRTEQGDSAMYLCASSPQGSSRNEQFFGPGTRLTVL.

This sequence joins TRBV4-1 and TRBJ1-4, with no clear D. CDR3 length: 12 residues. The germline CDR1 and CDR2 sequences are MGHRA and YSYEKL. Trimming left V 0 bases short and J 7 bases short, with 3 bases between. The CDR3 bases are TGCGCCAGCAGCCAAGAAGCTGAAAAACTGTTTTTT. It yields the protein CASSQEAEKLFF.

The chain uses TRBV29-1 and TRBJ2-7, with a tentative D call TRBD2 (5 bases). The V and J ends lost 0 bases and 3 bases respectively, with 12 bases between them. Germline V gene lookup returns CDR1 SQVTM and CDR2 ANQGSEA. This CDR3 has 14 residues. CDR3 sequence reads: CSVEDSGLGYEQYF. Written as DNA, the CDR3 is TGCAGCGTTGAAGATTCCGGACTCGGCTACGAGCAGTACTTC.

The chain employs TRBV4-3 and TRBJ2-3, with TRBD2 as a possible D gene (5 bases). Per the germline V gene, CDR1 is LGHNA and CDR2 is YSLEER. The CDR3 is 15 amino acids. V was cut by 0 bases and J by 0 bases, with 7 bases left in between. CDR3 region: CASSQERGSTDTQYF. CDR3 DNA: TGCGCCAGCAGCCAAGAACGGGGAAGCACAGATACGCAGTATTTT.

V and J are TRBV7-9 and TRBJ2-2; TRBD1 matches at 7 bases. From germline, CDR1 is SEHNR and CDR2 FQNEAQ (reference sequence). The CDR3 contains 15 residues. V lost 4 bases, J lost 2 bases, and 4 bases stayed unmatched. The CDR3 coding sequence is TGTGCCAGCAGCTCTCGGGACAGTAACACCGGGGAGCTGTTTTTT. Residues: CASSSRDSNTGELFF.

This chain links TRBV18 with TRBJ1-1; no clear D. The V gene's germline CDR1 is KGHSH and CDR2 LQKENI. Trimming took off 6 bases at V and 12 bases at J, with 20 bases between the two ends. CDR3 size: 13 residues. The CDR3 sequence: CASSPTHGELTFF. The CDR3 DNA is TGTGCCAGCTCCCCGACTCATGGAGAGTTGACTTTCTTT.

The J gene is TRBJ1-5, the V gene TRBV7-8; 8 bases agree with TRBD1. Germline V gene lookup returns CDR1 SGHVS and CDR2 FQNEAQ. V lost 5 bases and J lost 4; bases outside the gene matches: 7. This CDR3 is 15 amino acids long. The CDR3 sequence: CASSQTTGDNQPQHF. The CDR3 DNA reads TGTGCCAGCAGCCAAACGACAGGGGATAATCAGCCCCAGCATTTT.